Shown below are 13 T cell receptor beta chains from a single sample sequenced in a study of blood T cell repertoires in COVID-19. Sequencing used immunoSEQ multiplex PCR; TCRdb keeps in-frame clones, though not all of them. The sample has hundreds of thousands of clones, approximately 85% seen once. The sequencing sample was made of peripheral blood. These receptors all come from a man aged 45-60 years with active or convalescent COVID-19.

The gene calls are TRBV6-5 and TRBJ1-2; 7 nucleotides match TRBD1. Germline lookup yields CDR1 MNHEY and CDR2 SVGAGI. This CDR3 is built from 14 residues. Losses at the gene ends were 6 bases for V and 2 bases for J; bases not matched to a gene: 6. The CDR3 region is CASSPGQLNYGYTF. The DNA for the CDR3 is TGTGCCAGCAGCCCGGGACAGCTAAACTATGGCTACACCTTC.

This chain uses TRBV15 with TRBJ2-1; 10 bases agree with TRBD2. Unmatched junction bases numbered 9, after V lost 3 bases and J lost 7 bases. The CDR3 length is 16 residues. Per germline, CDR1 LNHNV and CDR2 YYDKDF (reference sequence). CDR3 region: CATSRGSGRASNEQFF. In nucleotides, the CDR3 is TGTGCCACCAGCAGGGGCAGCGGGAGGGCCTCAAATGAGCAGTTCTTC.

The chain uses TRBV5-4 and TRBJ1-1; D is perhaps TRBD1 (6 bases). The germline V and J ends were trimmed by 4 bases and 6 bases, with 10 bases remaining between them. Per germline, CDR1 SGHNT and CDR2 YYREEE (reference sequence). The CDR3 contains 12 residues. Here the CDR3 DNA reads TGTGCCAGCAGCATAGGGGGAGCTGAAGCTTTCTTT. It specifies CASSIGGAEAFF.

This clone has a single count. The chain couples TRBV27 to TRBJ2-1, with 13 bases matching TRBD2. The CDR3 runs 17 residues. After removal of 8 bases from V and 6 bases from J, the junction contained 13 bases not matched to a gene. Germline loops: CDR1 MNHEY, CDR2 SMNVEV (reference sequence). DNA of the CDR3: TGTGCCAGCCGACAGGGGAGGGGACTAGCGGGGCTCAATGAGCAGTTCTTC. Its translation: CASRQGRGLAGLNEQFF.

The chain employs TRBV2 and TRBJ2-6, with D hard to call. The CDR3 totals 16 residues. Trimming cost V 1 base and J 0 bases, with 7 bases left between them. Germline assignment: CDR1 SNHLY and CDR2 FYNNEI. CDR3 nucleotides: TGTGCCAGCAGTGAAGGGCAATTCTCTGGGGCCAACGTCCTGACTTTC. This codes for CASSEGQFSGANVLTF.

The chain has TRBV28 and TRBJ2-3; 8 nucleotides match TRBD2. The CDR3 covers 15 residues. The junction had 3 bases not matched to a gene; V was cut back by 2 bases and J by 2 bases. Germline V CDR1 and CDR2: MDHEN, SYDVKM. The chain's CDR3 is CASSLILADTDTQYF. The CDR3 bases are TGTGCCAGCAGTTTAATACTAGCGGACACAGATACGCAGTATTTT.

This chain joins TRBV15 and TRBJ2-5; 7 nucleotides line up with TRBD1. Germline CDR1 reads LNHNV; CDR2 reads YYDKDF (reference sequence). Unmatched junction bases numbered 3, after V lost 0 bases and J lost 5 bases. CDR3 length equals 14 residues. The CDR3: CATSRETGPETQYF. For the CDR3, the DNA is TGTGCCACCAGCAGAGAGACAGGGCCGGAGACCCAGTACTTC.

The V call is TRBV7-2, the J call TRBJ2-7; tentative D call: TRBD1 (6 bases). V gave up 3 bases and J gave up 2 bases, with 11 bases separating them. The CDR3 runs 14 residues. Germline-derived CDR1 and CDR2 are SGHTA and FQGNSA. The CDR3: CASSFRQVPYEQYF. In DNA, the CDR3 is TGTGCCAGCAGCTTCCGACAGGTACCCTACGAGCAGTACTTC.

CDR3 bases: TGTGCCAGCACCGGGGGGCTCCTAAACACTGAAGCTTTCTTT. This encodes CASTGGLLNTEAFF. This chain connects TRBV28 to TRBJ1-1, with TRBD1 as a possible D gene (6 bases). Trimming left V 7 bases short and J 2 bases short, with 14 bases between. The CDR3 runs to 14 residues. The germline CDR1 and CDR2 sequences are MDHEN and SYDVKM.

This clone has just a few counts. The V gene is TRBV28, the J gene TRBJ2-7; D possibly corresponds to TRBD1 (5 bases). From germline, CDR1 is MDHEN and CDR2 SYDVKM. This CDR3 region has 14 residues. The ends were cut back, 3 bases at V and 2 bases at J, with 11 bases in the middle. The CDR3, as DNA: TGTGCCAGCAGTTTGGACATTTTAGCCTACGAGCAGTACTTC. It is translated as CASSLDILAYEQYF. The complete variable domain, with remaining parts taken from reference TRBV28 and TRBJ2-7, reads DVKVTQSSRYLVKRTGEKVFLECVQDMDHENMFWYRQDPGLGLRLIYFSYDVKMKEKGDIPEGYSVSREKKERFSLILESASTNQTSMYLCASSLDILAYEQYFGPGTRLTVT.

V usage is TRBV24-1 and J usage is TRBJ2-1; TRBD2 aligns across 13 bases. The CDR3 runs to 17 residues. In germline, CDR1 is KGHDR, CDR2 SFDVKD. V shed 4 bases and J 4 bases; nucleotides not matched to a gene: 6. CDR3 DNA: TGTGCCACCAGTGACCCGACTAGCGGGAGGACTTACAATGAGCAGTTCTTC. This codes for CATSDPTSGRTYNEQFF.

This chain links TRBV6-2 or TRBV6-3 with TRBJ2-2; D is uncertain. Germline CDR1 reads MNHEY; CDR2 reads SVGEGT. CDR3 length: 14 amino acids. Trimming removed 8 bases at V and 7 bases at J, with 17 bases between. The DNA for the CDR3 is TGTGCCAGCCGTTTGTTAATGGCCCGCGGGGAGCTGTTTTTT. Its translation is CASRLLMARGELFF.

The chain has TRBV28 and TRBJ2-5, with D possibly matching TRBD2 (5 bases). CDR3 length: 14 amino acids. Germline assignment: CDR1 MDHEN and CDR2 SYDVKM. V was pared by 2 bases and J by 5 bases, with 12 bases between. The CDR3 region is CASSLGLGRETQYF. DNA for the CDR3: TGTGCCAGCAGTTTAGGACTGGGTCGGGAGACCCAGTACTTC.